The present T cell receptor (beta chain) was sequenced within a study of control samples from healthy donors and cancer patients. V trimming: 8 bases; J trimming: 4 bases; junction bases outside the gene matches: 12. Germline-derived CDR1 and CDR2 are GTSNPN and SVGIG (reference sequence). This CDR3 is built from 15 residues. Sequencing was performed with immunoSEQ multiplex PCR; in TCRdb, only in-frame clones are kept and a portion is missing. The sample has about 58,000 clones, 90% seen once. Specimen: PBMCs. The chain couples TRBV30 to TRBJ2-2; 8 nucleotides match TRBD1. The clonotype originates from a man aged 55-75 years with colorectal cancer. The CDR3 DNA sequence: TGTGCCGAATCCAGGGGGCTCGGGTCCACCGGGGAGCTGTTTTTT. Amino acid sequence: CAESRGLGSTGELFF. The entire variable domain, with the rest obtained from reference TRBV30 and TRBJ2-2, is as follows: SQTIHQWPATLVQPVGSPLSLECTVEGTSNPNLYWYRQAAGRGLQLLFYSVGIGQISSEVPQNLSASRPQDRQFILSSKKLLLSDSGFYLCAESRGLGSTGELFFGEGSRLTVL.